A single T cell receptor (beta chain) is shown here with its context. The clone's antigen remains unknown. No quality values exist for individual bases; no much larger clone is one base distant. This specimen's treatment or condition label, per the study, means: approximately 9-day PBMC culture with coronavirus spike peptide pools or control peptides (ViraFEST assay). To expand antigen-specific T cells with peptide pools and then pick out the expanded clonotypes through TCR sequencing, the study relied on the ViraFEST assay. Positive SARS-CoV-2 PCR tests in the convalescent patients dated from March to December 2020, before Alpha, Beta and Delta variants emerged in the United States. Each well held 2 million or so PBMCs cultured in IMDM containing approximately 5% human AB serum and approximately 9.4 IU/ml IL-2, with roughly 9.2 ug/ml peptide pools added. On days 3 and 7, half of the culture medium was replaced with fresh IL-2-containing medium. Once the cells had been in culture for roughly 11 days, the EasySep CD4+ T cell isolation kit was used to isolate CD4+ T cells by negative selection. PBMCs were separated from whole blood using Ficoll-Paque Plus gradient centrifugation and then either used fresh or cryopreserved at -140C. In general, triplicate wells were set up for every culture condition.

This sample is part of a study of vaccination and CD4 T cells after COVID-19 (dated by TCRdb to the early 2020s). In the study overall: Every convalescent patient had a positive nasal swab PCR test for SARS-CoV-2, with mild disease in under ten patients and severe disease in one. In the convalescent cohort there were six males and four females, among whom were two Hispanic individuals, seven Caucasians, two Asians and one multiracial person. Participants received two doses of either the Pfizer-BioNTech BNT162b2 vaccine (n=8) or the Moderna mRNA-1273 vaccine (n=2). Post-COVID blood samples from convalescent patients were collected a median of around 100 days after diagnosis, with a range of 35 to 161 days. The time from the second vaccine dose to post-vaccine blood sampling had a median of roughly 72 days and ranged from about 14 to 250 days. For stimulating the cultures, overlapping spike peptide pools were used, derived from SARS-CoV-2 as well as from the common cold coronaviruses HCoV-NL63, HCoV-OC43 and HCoV-229E. Control cultures used a CEFX viral epitope pool as positive control, an HIV-1 Nef peptide pool as negative control, or no peptide. In roughly 10 COVID-19 convalescent patients and a few infection-naive healthy vaccine recipients, the spike-specific CD4+ TCR repertoire before mRNA vaccination was compared with the repertoire after mRNA vaccination.

Library generation was performed with PCR. TCR sequencing of DNA from cultured CD4+ T cells used the Oncomine TCR Beta short-read assay at the Johns Hopkins FTIC core. The QIAamp micro DNA kit was used to extract genomic DNA from the cultured CD4+ T cells. Oncomine TCR Beta libraries from cultured CD4+ T cells were pooled using unique dual indexes and sequenced on an Illumina iSeq 100. The authors processed their data as follows. Non-productive sequences were filtered out, and CDR3s that did not start with C, did not end with F or W, or were shorter than 7 amino acids were discarded. Antigen-specific clonotypes were identified with the MANAFEST web application by comparing peptide-stimulated wells with reference and other culture wells. An FDR below 0.05, an odds ratio above 5, and a productive frequency above 0.1% in at least two of three replicate wells were required for clones to be considered positive. Cross-reactive clonotypes were defined as significantly expanded in both SARS-CoV-2 spike wells and at least one common cold coronavirus spike condition. Using R version 3.6.1, CDR3 homology was evaluated through Levenshtein distances (stringdist) along with unrooted phylogenetic trees (ape). TCRdb reran the public reads through fastp at Q25 and MiXCR, keeping productive beta chains. One record per CDR3 amino acid sequence lists the most common genes and DNA. TCRdb, not the authors, supplied the V and J calls. Across this sample there are roughly 10,000 distinct CDR3 sequences, with 50% to 65% seen only once. The ten largest clones represent 7.3% of the sample.

Here is what the overall study found, with its caveats: The study included relatively few convalescent patients and did not analyze early timepoints after natural infection. In convalescent patients, nearly all vaccine-specific clones (304 of 307) were found to be mono-reactive for SARS-CoV-2 spike rather than cross-reactive with common cold coronaviruses. Although the median number of SARS-CoV-2-reactive clonotypes went up from more than 20 after infection to some 37 after vaccination, the increase was not significant. In convalescent patients, a median around 83% of post-vaccine SARS-CoV-2-reactive clones were detected only after vaccination, and vaccine-specific priming was suggested by this finding.

From its cysteine to its phenylalanine, the CDR3 spans 17 amino acids. Just CDR3 DNA is preserved here, 51 bases in frame from base 1. The germline V gene encodes CDR1 LNHDA and CDR2 SQIVND (reference sequence). Trimming takes 5 bases off V and 6 bases off J; junction bases not matched to a gene: 13. This TCR came from a human donor who had recovered from COVID-19. The chain couples TRBV19 to TRBJ2-1, with 10 bases in between that match TRBD2. Sequenced sample: CD4+ T cells from blood, cultured in vitro. CDR3 sequence: CASSLSLVASGSNEQFF. The nucleotide sequence is TGTGCCAGTAGTCTCTCCCTCGTGGCTAGCGGGAGCAATGAGCAGTTCTTC.